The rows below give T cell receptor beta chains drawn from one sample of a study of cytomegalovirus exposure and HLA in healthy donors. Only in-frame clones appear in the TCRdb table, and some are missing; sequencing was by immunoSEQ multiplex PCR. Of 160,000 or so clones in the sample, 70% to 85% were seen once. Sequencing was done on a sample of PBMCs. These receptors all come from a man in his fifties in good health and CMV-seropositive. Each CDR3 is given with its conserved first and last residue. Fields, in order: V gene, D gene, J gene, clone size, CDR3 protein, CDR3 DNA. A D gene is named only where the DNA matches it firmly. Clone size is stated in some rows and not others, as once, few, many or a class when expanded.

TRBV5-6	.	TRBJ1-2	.	CASSLGPGEGRNYGYTF	TGTGCCAGCAGCCTGGGACCGGGCGAAGGGAGGAACTATGGCTACACCTTC
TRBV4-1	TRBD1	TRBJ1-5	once	CASSQDQGGADQPQHF	TGCGCCAGCAGCCAAGATCAGGGGGGCGCAGATCAGCCCCAGCATTTT
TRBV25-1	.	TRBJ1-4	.	CASSDPVGAREKLFF	TGTGCCAGCAGTGACCCGGTGGGGGCTAGGGAAAAACTGTTTTTT
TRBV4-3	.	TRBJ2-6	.	CASSQGTQPSGANVLTF	TGCGCCAGCAGCCAAGGCACACAGCCTTCTGGGGCCAACGTCCTGACTTTC
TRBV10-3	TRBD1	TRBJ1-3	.	CAISEGQGLSGNTIYF	TGTGCCATCAGTGAGGGACAGGGCCTCTCTGGAAACACCATATATTTT
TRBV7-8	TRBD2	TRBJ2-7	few	CASSLGLAGPYEQYF	TGTGCCAGCAGCTTGGGACTAGCGGGGCCCTACGAGCAGTACTTC
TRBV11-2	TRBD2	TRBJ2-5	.	CASSLAELAIQETQYF	TGTGCCAGCAGCTTAGCTGAACTAGCGATACAAGAGACCCAGTACTTC
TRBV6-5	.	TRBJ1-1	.	CASGAGSLNTEAFF	TGTGCCAGCGGGGCGGGGTCGCTGAACACTGAAGCTTTCTTT
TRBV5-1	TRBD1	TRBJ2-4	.	CASSRDRVGSNIQYF	TGCGCCAGCAGCCGGGACAGGGTCGGGAGTAACATTCAGTACTTC
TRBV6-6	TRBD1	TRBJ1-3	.	CASSQGQGGGNTIYF	TGTGCCAGCAGTCAAGGACAGGGCGGTGGAAACACCATATATTTT
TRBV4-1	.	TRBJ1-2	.	CASSQGLRGATYGYTF	TGCGCCAGCAGCCAAGGGCTCCGGGGGGCAACCTATGGCTACACCTTC
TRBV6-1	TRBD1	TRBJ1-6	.	CASTGVDRANSPLHF	TGTGCCAGCACGGGGGTGGACAGGGCTAATTCACCCCTCCACTTT
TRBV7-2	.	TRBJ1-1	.	CASSPSHGGTEAFF	TGTGCCAGCAGCCCCTCCCATGGGGGGACTGAAGCTTTCTTT
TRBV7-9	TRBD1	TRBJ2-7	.	CASSSGQGAYEQYF	TGTGCCAGCAGCTCGGGACAGGGAGCCTACGAGCAGTACTTC
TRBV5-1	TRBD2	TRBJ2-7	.	CASSFRTSGSYEQYF	TGCGCCAGCAGCTTTAGGACTAGCGGGTCCTACGAGCAGTACTTC
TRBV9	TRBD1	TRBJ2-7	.	CASSVGTGSAYEQYF	TGTGCCAGCAGCGTGGGGACAGGGTCGGCCTACGAGCAGTACTTC
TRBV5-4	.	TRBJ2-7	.	CASSSNYEQYF	TGTGCCAGCAGCTCTAACTACGAGCAGTACTTC
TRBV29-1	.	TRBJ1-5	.	CSVGGHSNQPQHF	TGCAGCGTTGGGGGCCATAGCAATCAGCCCCAGCATTTT
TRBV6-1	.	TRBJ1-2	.	CASSEGENFYGYTF	TGTGCCAGCAGTGAAGGAGAGAACTTCTATGGCTACACCTTC
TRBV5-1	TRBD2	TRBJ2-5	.	CASNPGTSIPSQETQYF	TGCGCCAGCAATCCCGGGACTAGCATCCCGTCTCAAGAGACCCAGTACTTC
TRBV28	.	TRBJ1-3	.	CASSFGGLNSGNTIYF	TGTGCCAGCAGTTTCGGGGGTTTAAACTCTGGAAACACCATATATTTT
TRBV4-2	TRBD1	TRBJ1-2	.	CASSQDHGTGGAGYGYTF	TGTGCCAGCAGCCAAGATCATGGGACAGGGGGCGCAGGCTATGGCTACACCTTC
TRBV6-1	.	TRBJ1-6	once	CASEGAANSPLHF	TGTGCCAGCGAAGGGGCAGCGAATTCACCCCTCCACTTT
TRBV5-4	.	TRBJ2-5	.	CASSSRDIKETQYF	TGTGCCAGCAGCTCCCGGGACATCAAGGAGACCCAGTACTTC
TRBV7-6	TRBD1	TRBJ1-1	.	CASSLRTGGNTEAFF	TGTGCCAGCAGCTTACGCACAGGGGGGAACACTGAAGCTTTCTTT
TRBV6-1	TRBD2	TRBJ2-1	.	CASSNLAGLYNEQFF	TGTGCCAGCAGTAACTTAGCGGGGCTTTACAATGAGCAGTTCTTC
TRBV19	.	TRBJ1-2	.	CASSISGGSGGYTF	TGTGCCAGTAGTATATCGGGAGGGTCGGGAGGCTACACCTTC
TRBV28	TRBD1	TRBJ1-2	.	CASSLGAQGVLRYTF	TGTGCCAGCAGTTTAGGGGCCCAGGGGGTGCTTCGTTACACCTTC
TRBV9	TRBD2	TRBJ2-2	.	CASSVDSGRRTGELFF	TGTGCCAGCAGCGTAGATTCCGGGAGGCGGACCGGGGAGCTGTTTTTT
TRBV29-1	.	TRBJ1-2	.	CSVDGTLDYGYTF	TGCAGCGTTGATGGCACCCTCGACTATGGCTACACCTTC
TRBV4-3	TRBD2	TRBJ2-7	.	CASSQGATSSNYEQYF	TGCGCCAGCAGCCAAGGTGCGACTAGCAGTAACTACGAGCAGTACTTC
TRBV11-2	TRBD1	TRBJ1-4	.	CASRSRSGGVLSNEKLFF	TGTGCCAGCCGCTCGAGGTCAGGGGGCGTTTTATCTAATGAAAAACTGTTTTTT
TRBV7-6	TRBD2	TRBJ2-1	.	CASSLNAYGLVHEQFF	TGTGCCAGCAGCCTGAACGCCTATGGACTAGTCCATGAGCAGTTCTTC
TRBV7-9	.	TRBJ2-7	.	CASSFSPGNGGPLIEQYF	TGTGCCAGCAGCTTCTCCCCGGGGAACGGGGGGCCCCTAATTGAGCAGTACTTC
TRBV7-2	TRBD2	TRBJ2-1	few	CASSLAASSGVNEQFF	TGTGCCAGCAGCTTAGCCGCGTCTAGCGGGGTTAATGAGCAGTTCTTC
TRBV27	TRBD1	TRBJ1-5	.	CASSLDRGNQPQHF	TGTGCCAGCAGCCTCGACAGGGGGAATCAGCCCCAGCATTTT
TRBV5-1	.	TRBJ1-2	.	CASSLVQPNYGYTF	TGCGCCAGCAGCTTGGTACAGCCTAACTATGGCTACACCTTC
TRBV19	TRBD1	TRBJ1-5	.	CASSAGQGGGNQPQHF	TGTGCCAGTAGTGCGGGACAGGGGGGCGGCAATCAGCCCCAGCATTTT
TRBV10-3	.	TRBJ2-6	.	CAISDQGSGANVLTF	TGTGCCATCAGTGATCAGGGCTCTGGGGCCAACGTCCTGACTTTC
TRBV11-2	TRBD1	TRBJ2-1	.	CASSYDRAFYNEQFF	TGTGCCAGCAGCTACGACAGGGCCTTCTACAATGAGCAGTTCTTC
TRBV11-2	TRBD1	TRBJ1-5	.	CASSRGDRGRGQPQHF	TGTGCCAGCAGCCGCGGGGACAGGGGGCGAGGTCAGCCCCAGCATTTT
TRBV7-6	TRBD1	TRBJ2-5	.	CASTKQGEKPETQYF	TGTGCCAGCACCAAACAGGGGGAAAAACCAGAGACCCAGTACTTC
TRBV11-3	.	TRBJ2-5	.	CASSLGQQETQYF	TGTGCCAGCAGCCTTGGACAGCAGGAGACCCAGTACTTC
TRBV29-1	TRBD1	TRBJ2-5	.	CSVEDRGLRETQYF	TGCAGCGTTGAGGACAGGGGGCTTAGGGAGACCCAGTACTTC
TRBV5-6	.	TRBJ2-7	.	CASSIRGGIGGEQYF	TGTGCCAGCAGCATCCGCGGGGGAATAGGGGGGGAGCAGTACTTC
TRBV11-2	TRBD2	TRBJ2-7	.	CASSSPRVAGGPYEQYF	TGTGCCAGCAGCTCCCCCCGGGTAGCGGGGGGGCCTTACGAGCAGTACTTC
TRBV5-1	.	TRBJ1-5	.	CASSLAGGRNQPQHF	TGCGCCAGCAGCTTGGCCGGGGGACGGAATCAGCCCCAGCATTTT